A selection of T cell receptor beta chains follows, all from one sample in a study of blood T cell repertoires in COVID-19. Method: immunoSEQ multiplex PCR; TCRdb's copy keeps in-frame clones and lacks some. The sample yields about 260,000 clones, around 86% seen once. Sequenced input: peripheral blood. These receptors were taken from a woman aged 55 to 70 with COVID-19, enrolled during active disease. CDR3s include the opening cysteine and the closing phenylalanine or tryptophan. A D gene is named only where the DNA matches it firmly. For some rows the clone size is stated as once, few or many, or as a class when expanded; others skip it.

clone_size,d_call,cdr3_length,j_call,v_call,cdr3_nt,cdr3_aa
NA,TRBD1,14,TRBJ2-5,TRBV5-1,TGCGCCAGCAGCTTTCAGGGGGCTTTGGAGACCCAGTACTTC,CASSFQGALETQYF
NA,TRBD1,14,TRBJ2-5,TRBV6-5,TGTGCCAGCAGCCCGACAGGGGCCCCAGAGACCCAGTACTTC,CASSPTGAPETQYF
NA,TRBD2,12,TRBJ2-1,TRBV29-1,TGCAGCGTTCGGTCGGGAGGGAATGAGCAGTTCTTC,CSVRSGGNEQFF
NA,TRBD1,19,TRBJ2-3,TRBV11-3,TGTGCCAGCAGCTTACTCTGGACAGGGGGCGAGCTAAGCACAGATACGCAGTATTTT,CASSLLWTGGELSTDTQYF
NA,TRBD2,16,TRBJ2-1,TRBV5-4,TGTGCCAGCAGCTTGGGCGGGAGGGCCTTCTACAATGAGCAGTTCTTC,CASSLGGRAFYNEQFF
NA,TRBD2,17,TRBJ2-3,TRBV10-3,TGTGCCATCAGTGAACCGACTAGCGGGGTGGGTCCAGATACGCAGTATTTT,CAISEPTSGVGPDTQYF
NA,TRBD1,14,TRBJ1-1,TRBV20-1,TGCAGTGCTAGTCTGGGCAGGGGGTACACTGAAGCTTTCTTT,CSASLGRGYTEAFF
NA,NA,14,TRBJ2-6,TRBV5-1,TGCGCCAGCACCCGGGTTTCTGGGGCCAACGTCCTGACTTTC,CASTRVSGANVLTF
NA,TRBD1,12,TRBJ1-2,TRBV7-9,TGTGCCAGCTCGGACAGGGATTATGGCTACACCTTC,CASSDRDYGYTF
NA,NA,14,TRBJ2-3,TRBV7-3,TGTGCCAGCAGCCCCCGGCAGGCCACAGATACGCAGTATTTT,CASSPRQATDTQYF
NA,NA,14,TRBJ1-1,TRBV6-5,TGTGCCAGCAGTTACTCGTCGGTAAACACTGAAGCTTTCTTT,CASSYSSVNTEAFF
NA,TRBD1,15,TRBJ2-7,TRBV7-8,TGTGCCAGCAGCTGGCACCGGGACAGGGTTAGCGAGCAGTACTTC,CASSWHRDRVSEQYF
NA,TRBD2,19,TRBJ2-1,TRBV9,TGTGCCAGCAGCGTAGACGGGGCTAGCGGGAGGGCCGGGGTCAATGAGCAGTTCTTC,CASSVDGASGRAGVNEQFF
NA,NA,16,TRBJ1-5,TRBV19,TGTGCCAGTAGTAGGGCCAGCGGATATAGCAATCAGCCCCAGCATTTT,CASSRASGYSNQPQHF
NA,NA,15,TRBJ2-3,TRBV7-9,TGTGCCAGCAGCTTAAGGAGGGCCCGGACAGATACGCAGTATTTT,CASSLRRARTDTQYF
NA,NA,15,TRBJ1-2,TRBV19,TGTGCCAGTAGTATAGATCGGCGACAGTTCTATGGCTACACCTTC,CASSIDRRQFYGYTF
NA,TRBD2,13,TRBJ2-3,TRBV28,TGTGCCAGCAGTCGGGGGGACGCTTTTACGCAGTATTTT,CASSRGDAFTQYF
NA,NA,14,TRBJ1-6,TRBV28,TGTGCCAGCAGTTTGGGTCGTGGGGCTTCACCCCTCCACTTT,CASSLGRGASPLHF
once,TRBD1,15,TRBJ1-3,TRBV9,TGTGCCAGCAGCTACCAGACAGGGGCTGGAAACACCATATATTTT,CASSYQTGAGNTIYF
NA,NA,15,TRBJ1-4,TRBV7-2,TGTGCCAGCAGCTCTAGCGGGACTAATTATGAAAAACTGTTTTTT,CASSSSGTNYEKLFF
once,TRBD1,15,TRBJ1-4,TRBV5-1,TGCGCCAGCAGCTCTACACAGGGGGCGAGTGAAAAACTGTTTTTT,CASSSTQGASEKLFF
NA,TRBD2,16,TRBJ2-1,TRBV6-2/TRBV6-3,TGTGCCAGCAGTAGAGGGACTAGCGGGAGGGGCCATGAGCAGTTCTTC,CASSRGTSGRGHEQFF
NA,NA,16,TRBJ1-5,TRBV5-1,TGCGCCAGCAGCTTGGGAGGGCAGGGGAGCAATCAGCCCCAGCATTTT,CASSLGGQGSNQPQHF
NA,TRBD2,16,TRBJ2-2,TRBV4-3,TGCGCCAGCAGCCAAGATCCTAGCGGGAGGGCCGGGGAGCTGTTTTTT,CASSQDPSGRAGELFF
NA,TRBD1,16,TRBJ2-1,TRBV5-1,TGCGCCAGCAGCCCGAGTCCCGGGACAGCGTACAATGAGCAGTTCTTC,CASSPSPGTAYNEQFF
NA,NA,16,TRBJ1-1,TRBV11-1,TGTGCCAGCAGCTCCCAGACAGCAGTCATGAACACTGAAGCTTTCTTT,CASSSQTAVMNTEAFF
NA,TRBD2,15,TRBJ2-1,TRBV6-1,TGTGCCAGCAGTGATGGCGGGAGGTCCTACAATGAGCAGTTCTTC,CASSDGGRSYNEQFF
NA,TRBD2,18,TRBJ2-7,TRBV10-1,TGCGCCGGCCCACGGTCCGACGTACATAGCGGGCCCTCCTACGAGCAGTACTTC,CAGPRSDVHSGPSYEQYF